Given below is one T cell receptor (beta chain) in context. The same CDR3 arises from other DNA sequences in this sample as well. Original handling: Researchers report that nucleated cell counts were estimated from reference gene primer amplification. TCRdb keeps only in-frame clones here, not all; method: immunoSEQ multiplex PCR. V, J and clone size were drawn from that table, and D and trimming were deduced from the DNA. The sample lists 300,000 to 450,000 clones; more than 65% were seen once. The sample belongs to a study of blood T cell repertoires in COVID-19. Study background: Acute and convalescent COVID-19 specimens originated in the United States, Italy and Spain. Sample material is recorded as cDNA or gDNA derived from T cells, B-cell-depleted T cells, or PBMCs.

V lost 4 bases and J 0 bases, leaving 6 bases between the germline ends. The CDR3 loop spans 13 amino acids. CDR1 is LGHDT and CDR2 is YNNKEL in the germline V gene (reference sequence). The V gene is TRBV3-1 (or the pseudogene TRBV3-2), the J gene TRBJ1-1, with D unclear. The origin of this receptor is a human donor with acute or convalescent COVID-19. The donor label of this sample is uncertain. Source material: peripheral blood. DNA of the CDR3: TGTGCCAGCAGCCTAGTTATGAACACTGAAGCTTTCTTT. This encodes CASSLVMNTEAFF.